This TCR beta chain was obtained from a study of cytomegalovirus exposure and HLA in healthy donors. Study overall: The roughly 120 validation repertoires, a later analysis reported, used the same platform as the approximately 700 first-cohort repertoires. Broader study findings: Investigators reported 164 TCR beta chains as tied to cytomegalovirus. Specificity of a few CMV-associated chains for CMV antigens was verified in vitro.

Concerning this clone itself: The antigen is undetermined.

The donors were members of the validation cohort, which comprised about 120 subjects and was separate from the first cohort of more than 500 subjects. Some clones are missing from TCRdb's copy, which holds only in-frame ones; the method was immunoSEQ multiplex PCR. The table has roughly 120,000 clones, around 85% seen once. The sequencing sample was made of PBMCs. The clonotype comes from a man between 18 and 29 years old in good health and CMV-seropositive.

The CDR3, as DNA: TGCGCCAGCAGCTCACTACAGGGTTCCTACGAGCAGTACTTC. Protein product: CASSSLQGSYEQYF. The V gene is TRBV5-1, the J gene TRBJ2-7; tentative D call: TRBD1 (6 bases). Germline V CDR1 and CDR2: SGHRS, YFSETQ. The V and J ends lost 3 bases and 1 base respectively, with 11 bases between them. The CDR3 sequence is 14 residues long. Drawing the rest from reference TRBV5-1 and TRBJ2-7, the complete variable domain is KAGVTQTPRYLIKTRGQQVTLSCSPISGHRSVSWYQQTPGQGLQFLFEYFSETQRNKGNFPGRFSGRQFSNSRSEMNVSTLELGDSALYLCASSSLQGSYEQYFGPGTRLTVT.